This TCR beta chain is from a study of T cell repertoires in cytomegalovirus infection. Study as a whole: Recently identified HLA-C-restricted CMV epitopes were used, and well-studied HLA-B-restricted CMV epitopes were used as well. Overall study results and limits: The response measured ex vivo was dominated by TCR beta clonotypes (HLA-C-restricted and CMV-specific).

This CDR3 is built from 16 residues. The germline V gene has CDR1 SGHAT and CDR2 FQNNGV. Trimming cost V 4 bases and J 7 bases; bases outside gene matches: 9. TCRdb used MiXCR to reprocess the reads, holding one entry per CDR3 protein. The table lists about 770,000 distinct CDR3 sequences, almost 30% of them singletons. This clonotype came up a few times. Its antigen remains unknown. The chain recombines TRBV11-2 with TRBJ1-4; 10 bases match TRBD1. This sequence originates from a human donor in good health (CMV status not recorded). Some clones in this sample may be carry-over from other donors' samples. Sequencing used cultured CD8+ T cells from PBMCs, obtained from culture after CMV antigen stimulation. The chain's CDR3 is CASSWGQGSRLEKLFF. Here the CDR3 DNA reads TGTGCCAGCAGCTGGGGACAGGGGTCCCGGCTTGAAAAACTGTTTTTT.